The 3 T cell receptor beta chains below were found in one sample sequenced in a study of cytomegalovirus exposure and HLA in healthy donors. Primers included in the PCR were 60 Vbeta and 13 Jbeta primers. This table comes from immunoSEQ multiplex PCR, and its TCRdb copy is limited to in-frame clones, with some not included. Here the sample spans approximately 150,000 clones, approximately 65% being singletons. Sequenced input: PBMCs. These receptors were collected from a woman aged 60 to 75 in good health and CMV-seronegative.

This clone was counted a single time. The V and J genes are TRBV19 and TRBJ2-2; D perhaps matches TRBD1 (6 bases). This CDR3 has 13 amino acids. Trimming removed 5 bases from V and 7 bases from J, with 11 bases in between. Germline lookup yields CDR1 LNHDA and CDR2 SQIVND (reference sequence). The CDR3 sequence is CASSSRGGGELFF. CDR3 DNA sequence: TGTGCCAGTAGTTCCAGGGGTGGCGGGGAGCTGTTTTTT.

This chain joins TRBV18 and TRBJ2-5, with 10 nucleotides matching TRBD2. The germline CDR1 and CDR2 sequences are KGHSH and LQKENI. The V segment lost 3 bases and the J segment 5 bases; nucleotides outside the gene matches: 9. The CDR3 totals 16 residues. The CDR3 reads CASSPRFSGGLETQYF. The CDR3 DNA reads TGTGCCAGCTCACCCCGGTTTAGCGGGGGGTTGGAGACCCAGTACTTC.

This chain connects TRBV9 to TRBJ2-2, with D perhaps TRBD2 (5 bases). This CDR3 has 16 amino acids. In germline, CDR1 is SGDLS, CDR2 YYNGEE. V was cut by 0 bases and J by 2 bases, with 11 bases left in between. CDR3 amino acids: CASSVAAVRNTGELFF. The DNA for the CDR3 is TGTGCCAGCAGCGTAGCAGCGGTGAGAAACACCGGGGAGCTGTTTTTT.